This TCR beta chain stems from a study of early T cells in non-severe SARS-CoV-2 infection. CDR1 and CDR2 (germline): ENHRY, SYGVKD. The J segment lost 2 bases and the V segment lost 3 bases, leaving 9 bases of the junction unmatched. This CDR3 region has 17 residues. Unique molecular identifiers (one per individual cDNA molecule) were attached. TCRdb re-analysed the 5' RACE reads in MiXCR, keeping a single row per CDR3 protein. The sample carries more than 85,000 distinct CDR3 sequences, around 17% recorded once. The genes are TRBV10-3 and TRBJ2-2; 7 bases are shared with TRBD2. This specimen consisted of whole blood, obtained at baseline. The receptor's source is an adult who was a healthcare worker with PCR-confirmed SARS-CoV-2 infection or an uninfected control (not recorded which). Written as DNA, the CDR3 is TGTGCCATCAGTGATTCCCGCGGGAGAGCTAACACCGGGGAGCTGTTTTTT. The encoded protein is CAISDSRGRANTGELFF.